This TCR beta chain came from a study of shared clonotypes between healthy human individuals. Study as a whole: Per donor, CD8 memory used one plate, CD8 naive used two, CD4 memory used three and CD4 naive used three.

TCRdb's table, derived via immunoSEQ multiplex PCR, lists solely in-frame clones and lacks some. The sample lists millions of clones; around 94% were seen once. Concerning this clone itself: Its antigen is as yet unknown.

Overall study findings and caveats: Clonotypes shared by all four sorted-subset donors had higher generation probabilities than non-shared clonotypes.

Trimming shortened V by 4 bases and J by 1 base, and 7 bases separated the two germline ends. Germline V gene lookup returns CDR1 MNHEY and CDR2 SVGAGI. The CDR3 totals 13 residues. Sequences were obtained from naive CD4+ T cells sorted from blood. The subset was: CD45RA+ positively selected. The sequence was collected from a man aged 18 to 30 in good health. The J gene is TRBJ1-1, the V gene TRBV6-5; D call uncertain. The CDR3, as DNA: TGTGCCAGCAGTTTAGTAGAGAACACTGAAGCTTTCTTT. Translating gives CASSLVENTEAFF.